These 7 T cell receptor beta chains were sequenced from one sample in a study of CD8 T cells in ankylosing spondylitis. No antigens are known for them. Study-level findings and limits: Typical of ankylosing spondylitis blood, it appeared, was a TCR beta motif of eight highly homologous variants.

MiXCR, run by TCRdb on the 5' RACE reads, gives a single entry per CDR3 protein. The sample records about 840,000 distinct CDR3 sequences, 12% being singletons. Source material: blood, either unsorted or a sorted T cell fraction (not recorded which). All receptors derive from a male donor with ankylosing spondylitis.

This clonotype was found a few times. The V call is TRBV15, the J call TRBJ1-2, with D possibly being TRBD1 (5 bases). Germline CDR1 reads LNHNV; CDR2 reads YYDKDF (reference sequence). V was pared by 5 bases and J by 2 bases, with 12 bases between. This CDR3 region has 14 residues. The CDR3 region has the DNA TGTGCCACCAGCCCTAGCGGGGGAAACTATGGCTACACCTTC. This codes for CATSPSGGNYGYTF.

This clonotype was recorded a few times. V is TRBV6-2 or TRBV6-3 and J is TRBJ1-1; D gene unclear. Deletions cut 3 bases from V and 1 base from J, with 15 bases between. Germline V gives CDR1 MNHEY, CDR2 SVGEGT. The CDR3 has 16 amino acids. The CDR3 protein is CASSYFRGRTNTEAFF. The CDR3, as DNA: TGTGCCAGCAGTTATTTCCGGGGTCGGACGAACACTGAAGCTTTCTTT.

This chain joins TRBV30 and TRBJ2-2, with unresolved D. The CDR3 is 14 residues long. Per germline, CDR1 GTSNPN and CDR2 SVGIG (reference sequence). V lost 0 bases to trimming and J lost 5 bases, with 10 bases between them. The CDR3 region has the DNA TGTGCCTGGAGTGTACAAGTCCAGACCGGGGAGCTGTTTTTT. Residues: CAWSVQVQTGELFF. Looking up the rest from reference TRBV30 and TRBJ2-2 gives the full variable domain: SQTIHQWPATLVQPVGSPLSLECTVEGTSNPNLYWYRQAAGRGLQLLFYSVGIGQISSEVPQNLSASRPQDRQFILSSKKLLLSDSGFYLCAWSVQVQTGELFFGEGSRLTVL.

The chain is built from TRBV27 and TRBJ2-3; D may be TRBD1 (6 bases). Germline assignment: CDR1 MNHEY and CDR2 SMNVEV (reference sequence). V was clipped by 0 bases and J by 10 bases, with 11 bases between them. The CDR3 is made up of 13 amino acids. The chain's CDR3 is CASSLSGADSQYF. CDR3 nucleotides: TGTGCCAGCAGTTTATCGGGGGCGGATTCGCAGTATTTT.

The table lists this clonotype with a few counts. The chain is built from TRBV7-2 and TRBJ2-7, with D maybe TRBD1 (6 bases). This CDR3 is built from 14 residues. Trimming stripped 6 bases from V and 0 bases from J, with 12 bases between. Germline CDR1 SGHTA, CDR2 FQGNSA. The CDR3 spells CASSSGVVSYEQYF. CDR3 sequence (DNA): TGTGCCAGCAGTTCAGGGGTCGTCTCCTACGAGCAGTACTTC.

In its sample, this clonotype was seen many times. The V gene is TRBV20-1, the J gene TRBJ2-2; no definite D call. Trimming removed 6 bases at V and 3 bases at J, with 8 bases between. The CDR3 has 12 amino acids. CDR1 DFQATT and CDR2 SNEGSKA come from the germline V gene (reference sequence). The CDR3 DNA is TGCAGTGCCCCCCGGGACACCGGGGAGCTGTTTTTT. This translates into CSAPRDTGELFF.

This clonotype turned up a few times. In DNA form, the CDR3 reads TGTGCCAGCAATCTACAGGGGTTCGGGGAGCTGTTTTTT. Translated: CASNLQGFGELFF. This chain joins TRBV27 and TRBJ2-2; 7 bases are a match to TRBD1. This CDR3 region has 13 residues. V trimming: 7 bases; J trimming: 7 bases; junction bases outside the gene matches: 6. Germline V gene sequence: CDR1 MNHEY, CDR2 SMNVEV (reference sequence).